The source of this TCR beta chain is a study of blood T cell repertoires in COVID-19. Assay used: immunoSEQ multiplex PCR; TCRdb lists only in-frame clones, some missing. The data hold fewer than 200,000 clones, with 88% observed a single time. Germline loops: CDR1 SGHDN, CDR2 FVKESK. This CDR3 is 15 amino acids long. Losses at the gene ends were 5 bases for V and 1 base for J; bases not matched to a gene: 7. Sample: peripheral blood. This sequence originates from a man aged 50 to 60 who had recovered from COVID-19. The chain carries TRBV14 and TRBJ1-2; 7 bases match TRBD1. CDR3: CASSFTGTDNYGYTF. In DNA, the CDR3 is TGTGCCAGCAGCTTCACCGGGACAGATAACTATGGCTACACCTTC.